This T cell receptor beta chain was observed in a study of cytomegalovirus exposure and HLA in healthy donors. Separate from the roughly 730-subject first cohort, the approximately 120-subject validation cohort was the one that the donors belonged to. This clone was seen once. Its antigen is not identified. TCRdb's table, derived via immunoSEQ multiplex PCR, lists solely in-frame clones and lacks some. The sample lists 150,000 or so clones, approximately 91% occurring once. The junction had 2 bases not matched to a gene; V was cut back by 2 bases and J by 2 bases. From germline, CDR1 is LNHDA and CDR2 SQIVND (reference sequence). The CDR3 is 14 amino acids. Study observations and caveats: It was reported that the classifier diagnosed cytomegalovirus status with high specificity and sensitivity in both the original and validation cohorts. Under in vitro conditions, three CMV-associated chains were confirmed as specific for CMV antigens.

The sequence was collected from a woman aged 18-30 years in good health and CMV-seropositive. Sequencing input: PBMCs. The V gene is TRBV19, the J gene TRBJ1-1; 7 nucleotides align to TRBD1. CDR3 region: CASSIRQGNTEAFF. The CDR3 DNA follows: TGTGCCAGTAGTATAAGACAGGGAAACACTGAAGCTTTCTTT.